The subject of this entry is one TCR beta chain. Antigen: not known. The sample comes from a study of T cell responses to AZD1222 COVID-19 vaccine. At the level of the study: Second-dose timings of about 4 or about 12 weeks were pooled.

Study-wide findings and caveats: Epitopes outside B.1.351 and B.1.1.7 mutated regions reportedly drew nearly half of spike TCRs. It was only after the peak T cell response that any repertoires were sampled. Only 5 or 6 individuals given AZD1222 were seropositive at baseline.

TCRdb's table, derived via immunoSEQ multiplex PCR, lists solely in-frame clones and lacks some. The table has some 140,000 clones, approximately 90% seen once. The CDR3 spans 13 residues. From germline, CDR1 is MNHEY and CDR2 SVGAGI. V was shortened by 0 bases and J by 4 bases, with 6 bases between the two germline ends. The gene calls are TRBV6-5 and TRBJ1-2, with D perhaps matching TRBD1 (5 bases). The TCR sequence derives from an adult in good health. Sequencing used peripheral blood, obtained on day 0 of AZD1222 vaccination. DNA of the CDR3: TGTGCCAGCAGTTACTCCAGGGTCTATGGCTACACCTTC. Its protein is CASSYSRVYGYTF.